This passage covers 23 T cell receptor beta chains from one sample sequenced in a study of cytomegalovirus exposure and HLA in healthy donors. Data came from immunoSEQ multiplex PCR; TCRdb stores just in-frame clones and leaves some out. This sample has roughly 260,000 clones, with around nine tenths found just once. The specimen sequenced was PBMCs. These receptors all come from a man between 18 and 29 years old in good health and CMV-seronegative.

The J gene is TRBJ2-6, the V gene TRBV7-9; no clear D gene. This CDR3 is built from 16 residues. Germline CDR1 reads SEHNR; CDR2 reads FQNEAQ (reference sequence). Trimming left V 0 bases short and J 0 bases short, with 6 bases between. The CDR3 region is CASSLAVSSGANVLTF. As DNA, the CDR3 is TGTGCCAGCAGCTTAGCCGTTAGCTCTGGGGCCAACGTCCTGACTTTC.

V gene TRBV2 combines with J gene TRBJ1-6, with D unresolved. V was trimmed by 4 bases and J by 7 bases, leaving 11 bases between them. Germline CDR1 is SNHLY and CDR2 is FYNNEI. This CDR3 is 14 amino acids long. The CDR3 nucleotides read TGTGCCAGCAGTGTTCAACAGCTGAATTCACCCCTCCACTTT. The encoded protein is CASSVQQLNSPLHF.

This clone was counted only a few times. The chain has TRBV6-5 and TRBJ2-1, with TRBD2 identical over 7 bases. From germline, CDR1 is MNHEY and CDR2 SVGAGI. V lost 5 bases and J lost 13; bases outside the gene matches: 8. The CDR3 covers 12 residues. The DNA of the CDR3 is TGTGCCAGCAGTCTCGAGCGGGGTATTCAGTTCTTC. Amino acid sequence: CASSLERGIQFF.

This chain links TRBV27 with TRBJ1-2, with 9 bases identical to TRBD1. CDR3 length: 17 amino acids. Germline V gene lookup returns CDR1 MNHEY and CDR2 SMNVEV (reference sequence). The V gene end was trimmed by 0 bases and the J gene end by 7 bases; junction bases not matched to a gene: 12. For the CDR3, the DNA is TGTGCCAGCAGTTTATCCCCCGGGACAGGGTCGTATGGTGGCTACACCTTC. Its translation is CASSLSPGTGSYGGYTF.

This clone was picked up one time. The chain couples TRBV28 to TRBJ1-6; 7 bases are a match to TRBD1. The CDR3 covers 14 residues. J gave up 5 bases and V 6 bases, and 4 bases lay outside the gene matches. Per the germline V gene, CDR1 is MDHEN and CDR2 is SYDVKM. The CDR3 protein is CASSFGQDNSPLHF. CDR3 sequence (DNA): TGTGCCAGCAGCTTTGGACAGGATAATTCACCCCTCCACTTT. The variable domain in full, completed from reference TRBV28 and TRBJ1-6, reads DVKVTQSSRYLVKRTGEKVFLECVQDMDHENMFWYRQDPGLGLRLIYFSYDVKMKEKGDIPEGYSVSREKKERFSLILESASTNQTSMYLCASSFGQDNSPLHFGNGTRLTVT.

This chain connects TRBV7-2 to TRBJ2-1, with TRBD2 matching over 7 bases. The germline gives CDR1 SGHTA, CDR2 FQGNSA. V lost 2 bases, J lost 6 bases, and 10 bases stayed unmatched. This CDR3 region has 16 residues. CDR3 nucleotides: TGTGCCAGCAGCTTACTCGAGACTAGCTGGGCCAATGAGCAGTTCTTC. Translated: CASSLLETSWANEQFF.

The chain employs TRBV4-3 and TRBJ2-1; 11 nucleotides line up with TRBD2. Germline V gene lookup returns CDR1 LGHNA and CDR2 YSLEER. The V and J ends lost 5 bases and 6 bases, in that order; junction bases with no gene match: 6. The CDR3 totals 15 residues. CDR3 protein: CASSAGTSGINEQFF. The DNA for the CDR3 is TGCGCCAGCAGCGCCGGGACTAGCGGAATCAATGAGCAGTTCTTC.

The CDR3 coding sequence is TGTGCCTGGGGGACACCACAAGAGACCCAGTACTTC. It specifies CAWGTPQETQYF. This chain uses TRBV30 with TRBJ2-5, with D perhaps TRBD1 (6 bases). The germline V and J ends were trimmed by 5 bases and 2 bases, with 9 bases remaining between them. The CDR3 covers 12 residues. The V gene's germline CDR1 is GTSNPN and CDR2 SVGIG (reference sequence).

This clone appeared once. The chain's CDR3 is CASSLVVANTGELFF. In nucleotides, the CDR3 is TGTGCCAGCAGCTTAGTTGTCGCGAACACCGGGGAGCTGTTTTTT. The rearrangement uses TRBV11-2 and TRBJ2-2; D remains unclear. Germline V CDR1 and CDR2: SGHAT, FQNNGV. This CDR3 region has 15 residues. Trimming removed 1 base from V and 0 bases from J, with 6 bases in between.

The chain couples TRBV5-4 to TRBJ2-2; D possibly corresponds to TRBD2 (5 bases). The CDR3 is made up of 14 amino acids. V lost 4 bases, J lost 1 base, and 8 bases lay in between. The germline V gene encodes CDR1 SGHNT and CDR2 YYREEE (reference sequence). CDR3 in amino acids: CASSRAGNTGELFF. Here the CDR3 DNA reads TGTGCCAGCAGCCGCGCGGGGAACACCGGGGAGCTGTTTTTT.

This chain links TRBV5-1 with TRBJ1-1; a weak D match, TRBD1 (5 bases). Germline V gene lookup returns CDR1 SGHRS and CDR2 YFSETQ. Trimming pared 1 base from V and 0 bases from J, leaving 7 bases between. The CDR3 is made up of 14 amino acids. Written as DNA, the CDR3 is TGCGCCAGCAGCTTGCGACAGTTGAACACTGAAGCTTTCTTT. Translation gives CASSLRQLNTEAFF.

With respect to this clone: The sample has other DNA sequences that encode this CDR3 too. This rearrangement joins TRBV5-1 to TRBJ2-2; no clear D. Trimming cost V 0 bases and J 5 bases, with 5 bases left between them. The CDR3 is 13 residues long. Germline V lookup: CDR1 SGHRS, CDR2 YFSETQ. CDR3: CASSLAGTGELFF. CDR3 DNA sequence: TGCGCCAGCAGCTTGGCCGGTACCGGGGAGCTGTTTTTT.

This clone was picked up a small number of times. The CDR3 here is CATEVVGTEAFF. CDR3 nucleotide sequence: TGTGCCACCGAGGTCGTGGGTACTGAAGCTTTCTTT. The chain has TRBV6-5 and TRBJ1-1; no firm D call. The CDR3 length is 12 residues. Trimming left V 10 bases short and J 5 bases short, with 14 bases between. The germline V gene has CDR1 MNHEY and CDR2 SVGAGI.

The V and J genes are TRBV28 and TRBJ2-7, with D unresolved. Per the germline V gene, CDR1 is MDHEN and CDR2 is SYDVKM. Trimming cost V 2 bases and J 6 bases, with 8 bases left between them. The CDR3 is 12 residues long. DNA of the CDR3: TGTGCCAGCAGTTTACCCCCCCTCGAGCAGTACTTC. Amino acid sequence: CASSLPPLEQYF.

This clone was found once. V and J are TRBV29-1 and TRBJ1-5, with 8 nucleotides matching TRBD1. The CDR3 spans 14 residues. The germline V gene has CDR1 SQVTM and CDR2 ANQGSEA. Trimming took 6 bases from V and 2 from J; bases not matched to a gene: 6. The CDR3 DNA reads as TGCAGCGTCGGGTCGACAGGGGGCAATCAGCCCCAGCATTTT. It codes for CSVGSTGGNQPQHF.

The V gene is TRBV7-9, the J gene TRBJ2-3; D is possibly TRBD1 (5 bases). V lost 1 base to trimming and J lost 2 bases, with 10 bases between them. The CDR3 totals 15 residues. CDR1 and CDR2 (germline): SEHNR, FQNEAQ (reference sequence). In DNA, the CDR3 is TGTGCCAGCAGCTTAGAGGGGATTCACACAGATACGCAGTATTTT. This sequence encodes CASSLEGIHTDTQYF.

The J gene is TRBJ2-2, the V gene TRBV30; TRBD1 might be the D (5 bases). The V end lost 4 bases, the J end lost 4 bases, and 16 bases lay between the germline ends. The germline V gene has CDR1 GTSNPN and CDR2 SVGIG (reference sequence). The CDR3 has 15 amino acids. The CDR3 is CAWILKGSLTGELFF. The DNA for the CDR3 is TGTGCCTGGATCTTAAAGGGGTCCCTCACCGGGGAGCTGTTTTTT.

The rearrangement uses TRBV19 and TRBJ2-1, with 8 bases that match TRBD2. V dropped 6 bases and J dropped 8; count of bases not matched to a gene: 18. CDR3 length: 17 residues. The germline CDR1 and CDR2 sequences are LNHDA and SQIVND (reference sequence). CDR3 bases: TGTGCCAGTAGCCGAGAGGGACGGGGGGGTTTCCCCCATGAGCAGTTCTTC. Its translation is CASSREGRGGFPHEQFF.

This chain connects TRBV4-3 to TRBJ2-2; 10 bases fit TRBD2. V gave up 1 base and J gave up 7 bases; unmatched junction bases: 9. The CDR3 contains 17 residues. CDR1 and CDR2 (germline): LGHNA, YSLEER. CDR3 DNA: TGCGCCAGCAGCCAAGGAGTAGCGGGAGGTGAAAACGGGGAGCTGTTTTTT. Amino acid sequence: CASSQGVAGGENGELFF.

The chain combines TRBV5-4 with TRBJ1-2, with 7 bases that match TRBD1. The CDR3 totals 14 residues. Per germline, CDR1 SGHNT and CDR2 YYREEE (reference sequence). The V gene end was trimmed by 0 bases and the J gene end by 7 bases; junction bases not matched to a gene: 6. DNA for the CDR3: TGTGCCAGCAGCTTGGCCGAGGGGGCGCTTGGCTACACCTTC. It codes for CASSLAEGALGYTF.

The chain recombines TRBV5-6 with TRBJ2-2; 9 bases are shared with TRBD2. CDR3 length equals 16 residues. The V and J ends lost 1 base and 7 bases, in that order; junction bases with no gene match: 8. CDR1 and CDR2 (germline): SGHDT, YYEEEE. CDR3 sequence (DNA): TGTGCCAGCAGCTTGTCTGCGGGGGGGATAGACGGGGAGCTGTTTTTT. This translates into CASSLSAGGIDGELFF.

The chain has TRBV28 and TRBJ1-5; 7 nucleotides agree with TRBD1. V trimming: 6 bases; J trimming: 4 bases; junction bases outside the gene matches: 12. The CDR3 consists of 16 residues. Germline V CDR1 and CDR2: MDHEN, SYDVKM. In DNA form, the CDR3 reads TGTGCCAGCAGAACTAAAACAGGGGCCCTAAATCAGCCCCAGCATTTT. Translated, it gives CASRTKTGALNQPQHF.

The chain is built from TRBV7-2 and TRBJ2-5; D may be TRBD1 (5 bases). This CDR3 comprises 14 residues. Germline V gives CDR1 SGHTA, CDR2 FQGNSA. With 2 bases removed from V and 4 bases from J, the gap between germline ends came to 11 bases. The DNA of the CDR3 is TGTGCCAGCAGCTTAATGGCAGGGCCAGAGACCCAGTACTTC. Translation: CASSLMAGPETQYF.